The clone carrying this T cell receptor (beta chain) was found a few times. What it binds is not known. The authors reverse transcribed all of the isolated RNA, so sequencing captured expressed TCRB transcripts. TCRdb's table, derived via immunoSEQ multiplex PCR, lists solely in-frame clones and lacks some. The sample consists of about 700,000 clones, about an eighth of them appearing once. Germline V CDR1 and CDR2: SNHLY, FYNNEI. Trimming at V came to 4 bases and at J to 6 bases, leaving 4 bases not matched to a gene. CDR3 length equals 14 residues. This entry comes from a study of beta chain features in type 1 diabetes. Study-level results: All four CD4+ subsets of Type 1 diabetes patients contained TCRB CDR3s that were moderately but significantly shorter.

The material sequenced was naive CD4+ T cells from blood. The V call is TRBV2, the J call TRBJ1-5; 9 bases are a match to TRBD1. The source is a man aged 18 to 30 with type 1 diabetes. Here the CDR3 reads CASSASTGGQPQHF. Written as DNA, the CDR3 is TGTGCCAGCAGTGCTTCGACAGGGGGTCAGCCCCAGCATTTT.